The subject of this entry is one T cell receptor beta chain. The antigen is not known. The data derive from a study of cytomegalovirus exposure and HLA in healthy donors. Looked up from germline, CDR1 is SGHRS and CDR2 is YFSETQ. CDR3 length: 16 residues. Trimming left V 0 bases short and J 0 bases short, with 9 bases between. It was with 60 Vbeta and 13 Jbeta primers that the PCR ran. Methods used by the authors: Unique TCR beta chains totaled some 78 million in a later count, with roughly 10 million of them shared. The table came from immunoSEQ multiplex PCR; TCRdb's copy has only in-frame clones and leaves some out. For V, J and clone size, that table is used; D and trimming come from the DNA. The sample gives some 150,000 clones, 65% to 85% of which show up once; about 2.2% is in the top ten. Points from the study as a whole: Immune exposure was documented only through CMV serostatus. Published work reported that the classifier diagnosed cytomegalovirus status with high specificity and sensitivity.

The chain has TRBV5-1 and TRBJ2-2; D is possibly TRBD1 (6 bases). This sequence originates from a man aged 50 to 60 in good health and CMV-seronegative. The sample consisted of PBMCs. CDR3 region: CASSLEPGANTGELFF. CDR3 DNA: TGCGCCAGCAGCTTGGAGCCAGGGGCGAACACCGGGGAGCTGTTTTTT.